This entry features one TCR beta chain sequence. This sample is part of a study of blood T cell repertoires in COVID-19. Assay used: immunoSEQ multiplex PCR; TCRdb lists only in-frame clones, some missing. Of over 200,000 clones listed, 88% are singletons. This CDR3 spans 15 amino acids. Germline V gene data show CDR1 as LGHNA and CDR2 as YNFKEQ. V lost 4 bases, J lost 5 bases, and 8 bases stayed unmatched. Sequenced sample: peripheral blood. The chain combines TRBV4-2 with TRBJ1-2; TRBD1 matches at 9 bases. The sequence derives from a human donor in a cohort sampled during active COVID-19. This CDR3 is CASSLKDRGGYGYTF. The DNA for the CDR3 is TGTGCCAGCAGCCTCAAGGACAGGGGTGGATATGGCTACACCTTC.